A selection of T cell receptor beta chains follows, all from one sample in a study of glioma-infiltrating T cells after dendritic cell vaccination. Measured with immunoSEQ multiplex PCR; TCRdb has only the in-frame clones, and not every one. Seen here are approximately 91,000 clones, about 81% observed once, and the top ten hold approximately 2.1%. The source was blood, collected after dendritic cell vaccination. The receptors were gathered from a human donor with glioblastoma. Each CDR3 is given with its conserved first and last residue. A D gene is named only where the DNA matches it firmly. Clone size is not always given. Where it is, it says once, few, many or a class for expanded clones.

j_call v_call d_call clone_size cdr3_nt cdr3_aa
TRBJ2-2 TRBV9 TRBD2 - TGTGCCAGCACCCTCGGGGGGGCGTATACCGGGGAGCTGTTTTTT CASTLGGAYTGELFF
TRBJ2-7 TRBV7-2 TRBD2 - TGTGCCAGCAGCCAGCGGGACTTCTACGAGCAGTACTTC CASSQRDFYEQYF
TRBJ2-4 TRBV4-2 TRBD1 few TGTGCCAGCAGCCCGACAGGGGGTTTATCAAAAAACATTCAGTACTTC CASSPTGGLSKNIQYF
TRBJ1-5 TRBV6-6 - - TGTGCCAGCACCCCGAGCAATCAGCCCCAGCATTTT CASTPSNQPQHF
TRBJ2-6 TRBV30 TRBD1 - TGTGCCTGGACAGGGGGTAAGGCTGGGGCCAACGTCCTGACTTTC CAWTGGKAGANVLTF
TRBJ1-6 TRBV10-3 - few TGTGCCATCAGTGAGCTTGAGAATTCACCCCTCCACTTT CAISELENSPLHF
TRBJ2-1 TRBV7-2 TRBD2 few TGTGCCAGCAGAATTAGCGGGGGGATTGGGGTTAGCGGTGAGCAGTTCTTC CASRISGGIGVSGEQFF
TRBJ2-3 TRBV7-3 - - TGTGCCAGCAGCCCAGACAGTAGCACAGATACGCAGTATTTT CASSPDSSTDTQYF
TRBJ2-1 TRBV10-3 TRBD2 - TGTGCCATCAGTGAGTCGATTGAGCGGGGGAATGAGCAGTTCTTC CAISESIERGNEQFF
TRBJ2-1 TRBV6-5 TRBD2 once TGTGCCAGCAGTCGACTAGCGGGGGCCGACGGGGAGCAGTTCTTC CASSRLAGADGEQFF
TRBJ2-1 TRBV2 TRBD1 - TGTGCCAGCGAAAGGACAGGCTACAATGAGCAGTTCTTC CASERTGYNEQFF
TRBJ2-1 TRBV9 TRBD2 - TGTGCCAGCAGCCCCCGTTTGGGAACTAGCGGGAGCAACAATGAGCAGTTCTTC CASSPRLGTSGSNNEQFF
TRBJ1-2 TRBV5-1 - - TGCGCCAGCAGCCTGAACAGGGCAGGATCGAGTGGCTACACCTTC CASSLNRAGSSGYTF
TRBJ2-3 TRBV7-6 TRBD1 few TGTGCCAGCAGCTTAGCTTTGGGGTTCGAGACAGGGAGCCTCACAGATACGCAGTATTTT CASSLALGFETGSLTDTQYF
TRBJ2-1 TRBV7-3 TRBD1 once TGTGCCAGCAGCTTAATGGGACAGGGGGTTAACAATGAGCAGTTCTTC CASSLMGQGVNNEQFF
TRBJ1-6 TRBV6-1 TRBD1 - TGTGCCAGCAGTTCGGACAGGGGAGGGTCACCCCTCCACTTT CASSSDRGGSPLHF
TRBJ2-1 TRBV9 - - TGTGCCAGCAGCCCCCAGGAGGGGCGGAACCCGTTCTTC CASSPQEGRNPFF
TRBJ1-5 TRBV5-1 TRBD1 once TGCGCCAGCAGCTTGGAGTCAGGGGGTCAGCCCCAGCATTTT CASSLESGGQPQHF
TRBJ2-7 TRBV14 TRBD2 - TGTGCCAGCAGCCCCACTAGCGGGCGTAACTACGAGCAGTACTTC CASSPTSGRNYEQYF
TRBJ2-2 TRBV9 - many TGTGCCAGCAGCGTAGGTCTGAACACCGGGGAGCTGTTTTTT CASSVGLNTGELFF
TRBJ2-5 TRBV21-1 - - TGTGCCAGCAGCAAAGCAAATCTAGCGGCCACTCAAGAGACCCAGTACTTC CASSKANLAATQETQYF
TRBJ1-4 TRBV5-6 TRBD1 - TGTGCCAGCAGCGGGCAGGTGACAGGGGAGTGGGAAAAACTGTTTTTT CASSGQVTGEWEKLFF
TRBJ1-2 TRBV7-9 TRBD1 medium-sized TGTGCCAGCAGCTACGGGGGGGGACAGGGCTATGGCTACACCTTC CASSYGGGQGYGYTF
TRBJ1-5 TRBV28 - - TGTGCCAGCAGTTTAACTCCCAATGAACAGCCCCAGCATTTT CASSLTPNEQPQHF
TRBJ2-6 TRBV5-1 - - TGCGCCAGCAGCTTGGCCCGCTCTGGGGCCAACGTCCTGACTTTC CASSLARSGANVLTF
TRBJ2-1 TRBV18 TRBD2 - TGTGCCAGCTCACCCGTAGCGGGAGAGGACAATGAGCAGTTCTTC CASSPVAGEDNEQFF
TRBJ2-2 TRBV19 - - TGTGCCAGTCAAAATGACAGGCGGCCGAACGCCGGGGAGCTGTTTTTT CASQNDRRPNAGELFF
TRBJ1-2 TRBV5-1 TRBD1 - TGCGCCAGCAGCTATGACAGGGCCGCGGGCTACACCTTC CASSYDRAAGYTF
TRBJ1-1 TRBV11-2 TRBD1 few TGTGCCAGCAGCTCGACTACAGGGGGCACTGAAGCTTTCTTT CASSSTTGGTEAFF
TRBJ2-5 TRBV5-6 TRBD2 - TGTGCCAGCAGCTTGTTGAGGCTAGCGGATCAAGAGACCCAGTACTTC CASSLLRLADQETQYF
TRBJ1-5 TRBV6-6 TRBD1 - TGTGCCAGCAGTTACTCGGGACAGGGTTCAGCGCCCCAGCATTTT CASSYSGQGSAPQHF
TRBJ2-1 TRBV5-8 - - TGTGCCAGCAGCCCAAAGGCAGGGATGGGGCTCAATGAGCAGTTCTTC CASSPKAGMGLNEQFF
TRBJ2-7 TRBV27 TRBD1 once TGTGCCAGCAGAAGGACAGGGGACTCCTACGAGCAGTACTTC CASRRTGDSYEQYF
TRBJ1-1 TRBV7-8 TRBD1 - TGTGCCAGCAGCTCGGGACAGCAGAACACTGAAGCTTTCTTT CASSSGQQNTEAFF
TRBJ2-2 TRBV2 - - TGTGCCAGCAGTGAAGCCTTACTAACACCCGGGGAGCTGTTTTTT CASSEALLTPGELFF
TRBJ1-5 TRBV19 - once TGTGCCAGTAGTATACTCCAGGGTGGTAGGCCCCAGCATTTT CASSILQGGRPQHF
TRBJ1-2 TRBV7-8 - - TGTGCCAGCAGCTTAGACAGGGTTGGCTACACCTTC CASSLDRVGYTF
TRBJ1-1 TRBV9 TRBD1 - TGTGCCAGCAGCGGCCTCACGACAGGGGGCGGAGGTGAAGCTTTCTTT CASSGLTTGGGGEAFF
TRBJ2-2 TRBV4-2 - - TGTGCCAGCAGCCAATTAGGGGGACGGGCCGGTACGAACACCGGGGAGCTGTTTTTT CASSQLGGRAGTNTGELFF
TRBJ2-2 TRBV7-6 TRBD1 once TGTGCCAGCAGCGTAGACAGGGCCACCGGGGAGCTGTTTTTT CASSVDRATGELFF
TRBJ2-3 TRBV6-1 TRBD2 - TGTGCCAGCAGTGAACTAGCGGGGATCCCAGATACGCAGTATTTT CASSELAGIPDTQYF
TRBJ1-2 TRBV7-2 - - TGTGCCAGCAGCTTTGGGCCCTATGGCTACACCTTC CASSFGPYGYTF
TRBJ2-3 TRBV27 TRBD2 - TGTGCCAGCAGTATAAGGACTAGCGGGACTGATACGCAGTATTTT CASSIRTSGTDTQYF
TRBJ1-2 TRBV6-1 - - TGTGCCAGCAGTGAAGTCAGCCCGACTCTTTATGGCTACACCTTC CASSEVSPTLYGYTF
TRBJ1-5 TRBV7-8 - - TGTGCCAGCGGGGCAGATAGCAATCAGCCCCAGCATTTT CASGADSNQPQHF
TRBJ1-5 TRBV2 TRBD1 once TGTGCCAGCAGTGATCCCTCGGACAGGGTTCAGCCCCAGCATTTT CASSDPSDRVQPQHF
TRBJ2-5 TRBV7-9 TRBD1 - TGTGCCAGCAGCTCGAATAAACAGGGGGCGGGGACCCAGTACTTC CASSSNKQGAGTQYF
TRBJ1-4 TRBV6-6 - - TGTGCCAGCAGTAGACAGCGCTCTAGGTCTGAAAAACTGTTTTTT CASSRQRSRSEKLFF
TRBJ2-1 TRBV19 TRBD1 few TGTGCCAGTAGTAACAGGGGGAGCTCCTACAATGAGCAGTTCTTC CASSNRGSSYNEQFF
TRBJ1-4 TRBV27 TRBD1 once TGTGCCAGCAGGCTACAGGGGTTACATGAAAAACTGTTTTTT CASRLQGLHEKLFF
TRBJ2-3 TRBV7-9 TRBD2 - TGTGCCAGCAGCTTAGAAGCGGGACCACCCGATACGCAGTATTTT CASSLEAGPPDTQYF
TRBJ2-6 TRBV6-1 TRBD1 - TGTGCCAGCAGGCCAGGGGGAACTGGGGCCAACGTCCTGACTTTC CASRPGGTGANVLTF